What follows are 2 T cell receptor beta chains derived from one specimen sequenced in a study of blood T cell repertoires in COVID-19. The method was immunoSEQ multiplex PCR; TCRdb's version includes in-frame clones alone and lacks a portion of them. The table lists roughly 20,000 clones, about 88% of them singletons, with 10% to 11% in the top ten. Sequenced input: peripheral blood. These receptors all come from a human donor in a cohort sampled during active COVID-19.

This clone was detected once. V and J are TRBV6-2 or TRBV6-3 and TRBJ2-1, with 10 nucleotides matching TRBD2. V was clipped by 3 bases and J by 10 bases; unmatched bases: 12. Per germline, CDR1 MNHEY and CDR2 SVGEGT. The CDR3 sequence is 16 residues long. CDR3 protein: CASSYLGLAGVYEQFF. CDR3 DNA sequence: TGTGCCAGCAGTTATCTGGGCCTAGCGGGAGTATACGAGCAGTTCTTC.

The chain joins TRBV7-2 to TRBJ2-3; D may be TRBD1 (6 bases). V lost 5 bases to trimming and J lost 2 bases, with 14 bases between them. This CDR3 comprises 15 residues. Looked up from germline, CDR1 is SGHTA and CDR2 is FQGNSA. CDR3 protein: CASSPGAAHTDTQYF. In DNA, the CDR3 is TGTGCCAGCAGCCCAGGGGCAGCTCACACAGATACGCAGTATTTT.